This T cell receptor beta chain came from a study of beta chain features in type 1 diabetes. Overall study results and limits: TCRB CDR3s from Type 1 diabetes patients were moderately but significantly shorter in all four CD4+ subsets.

V lost 1 base to trimming and J lost 1 base, with 9 bases between them. The germline V gene has CDR1 SGHAT and CDR2 FQNNGV. The CDR3 is made up of 15 amino acids. Concerning this clone itself: Its antigen is unknown.

The sequenced template was cDNA made from the entire isolated RNA. Profiling relied on immunoSEQ multiplex PCR, and the TCRdb table lists in-frame clones only, not all of them. In the table there are 200,000 to 300,000 clones, around 9.9% of which are singletons. The clonotype was recovered from a man aged 25 to 40 with type 1 diabetes. The sequenced sample was naive CD4+ T cells from blood. The gene calls are TRBV11-2 and TRBJ2-3; D gene unclear. The CDR3 DNA reads as TGTGCCAGCAGCTTAGCCCGAGCTGGCACAGATACGCAGTATTTT. This gives the protein CASSLARAGTDTQYF.